Listed here is a single T cell receptor beta chain. This sample is part of a study of blood T cell repertoires in COVID-19. Study-wide background: Acute and convalescent COVID-19 samples came from the United States, Italy and Spain. In each case, the material was cDNA or gDNA derived from T cells, B-cell-depleted T cells, or PBMCs.

V lost 8 bases and J lost 4; bases outside the gene matches: 9. Germline V gives CDR1 MDHEN, CDR2 SYDVKM. The CDR3 spans 14 residues. Methods used by the authors: Amplification with reference gene primers provided the estimates of nucleated cell counts. Clones were read by immunoSEQ multiplex PCR, and TCRdb kept only the in-frame ones, dropping some. V, J and clone size are taken as reported in that table, and D and trimming were inferred from the DNA itself. In the table there are 130,000 or so clones, 70% to 85% of which are singletons. The specimen was peripheral blood. This clonotype originated in a woman aged 55 to 70 with acute or convalescent COVID-19. The V call is TRBV28, the J call TRBJ1-2; 8 nucleotides align to TRBD1. The CDR3 DNA sequence: TGTGCCAGCGTCGGGACAGGAGCCCTCTATGGCTACACCTTC. Encoded protein: CASVGTGALYGYTF.